This is a list of T cell receptor beta chains from one sample in a study of immune evolution from preneoplasia to lung adenocarcinoma. The assay was immunoSEQ multiplex PCR, and TCRdb's table has in-frame clones only and misses some. Found here are around 14,000 clones, about 80% of them singletons; the top ten hold about 3%. The source material was FFPE minimally invasive lung adenocarcinoma tissue. Source of these receptors: a person aged 55-80 years with lung adenocarcinoma. Both conserved end residues are part of each CDR3. A D gene is named only where the DNA matches it firmly. Expanded clones are given a class, and other clones once, few, many or no size at all.

size: few
D: -
J: TRBJ1-5
V: TRBV4-1
CDR3: CASSGGQGGQPQHF
DNA: TGCGCCAGCAGCGGCGGGCAGGGCGGTCAGCCCCAGCATTTT

size: -
D: TRBD1
J: TRBJ2-5
V: TRBV28
CDR3: CASSFSWTGGRETQYF
DNA: TGTGCCAGCAGTTTTAGTTGGACAGGGGGGCGAGAGACCCAGTACTTC

size: -
D: TRBD1
J: TRBJ2-5
V: TRBV15
CDR3: CATIHRDRTLLGVRETQYF
DNA: TGTGCCACCATCCACCGGGACAGGACACTACTAGGGGTACGGGAGACCCAGTACTTC

size: once
D: -
J: TRBJ1-1
V: TRBV7-3
CDR3: CASSQRGGTEAFF
DNA: TGTGCCAGCAGCCAGAGGGGGGGCACTGAAGCTTTCTTT

size: once
D: TRBD2
J: TRBJ2-1
V: TRBV7-6
CDR3: CASSPSGSIEQFF
DNA: TGTGCCAGCAGCCCTAGCGGGAGCATTGAGCAGTTCTTC

size: -
D: -
J: TRBJ1-1
V: TRBV10-3
CDR3: CAISQGGNTEAFF
DNA: TGTGCCATCAGCCAAGGGGGGAACACTGAAGCTTTCTTT

size: -
D: -
J: TRBJ2-5
V: TRBV18
CDR3: CASSPTGPQETQYF
DNA: TGTGCCAGCTCACCTACAGGACCCCAAGAGACCCAGTACTTC

size: -
D: TRBD2
J: TRBJ2-2
V: TRBV5-6
CDR3: CASSPRAGANTGELFF
DNA: TGTGCCAGCAGCCCACGAGCGGGGGCTAACACCGGGGAGCTGTTTTTT

size: -
D: -
J: TRBJ2-5
V: TRBV7-6
CDR3: CASSQGLPGQETQYF
DNA: TGTGCCAGCAGCCAGGGACTCCCTGGGCAAGAGACCCAGTACTTC

size: -
D: -
J: TRBJ2-3
V: TRBV27
CDR3: CASSPSSSSPDTQYF
DNA: TGTGCCAGCAGTCCATCGTCTAGTTCGCCAGATACGCAGTATTTT

size: -
D: -
J: TRBJ2-5
V: TRBV30
CDR3: CAWSDRGPGETQYF
DNA: TGTGCCTGGAGCGATCGGGGTCCGGGGGAGACCCAGTACTTC

size: -
D: TRBD1
J: TRBJ2-3
V: TRBV28
CDR3: CASRAGQGNSDTQYF
DNA: TGTGCCAGCAGGGCGGGACAGGGAAACTCAGATACGCAGTATTTT

size: -
D: TRBD2
J: TRBJ2-3
V: TRBV18
CDR3: CASSSGLAGASTDTQYF
DNA: TGTGCCAGCTCATCGGGACTAGCGGGCGCTAGCACAGATACGCAGTATTTT

size: medium-sized
D: TRBD1
J: TRBJ2-1
V: TRBV4-3
CDR3: CASSHFLDRVYNEQFF
DNA: TGCGCCAGCAGCCACTTCCTGGACAGGGTGTACAATGAGCAGTTCTTC

size: -
D: -
J: TRBJ1-6
V: TRBV7-9
CDR3: CASSLGLVSPLHF
DNA: TGTGCCAGCAGCTTAGGTTTGGTTTCACCCCTCCACTTT

size: -
D: TRBD1
J: TRBJ2-7
V: TRBV29-1
CDR3: CSAYRSQGASSNSYEQYF
DNA: TGCAGCGCGTATCGGTCCCAGGGGGCGTCATCGAACTCCTACGAGCAGTACTTC

size: -
D: -
J: TRBJ1-6
V: TRBV2
CDR3: CASSDRRHNSPLHF
DNA: TGTGCCAGCAGTGACAGGAGACATAATTCACCCCTCCACTTT

size: -
D: -
J: TRBJ1-2
V: TRBV5-5
CDR3: CASSIHLRDKTVNYGYTF
DNA: TGTGCCAGCAGCATCCATCTCCGGGACAAGACCGTTAACTATGGCTACACCTTC

size: -
D: TRBD2
J: TRBJ2-7
V: TRBV14
CDR3: CASSRGWTSDYEQYF
DNA: TGTGCCAGCAGCCGAGGTTGGACTAGCGACTACGAGCAGTACTTC

size: -
D: -
J: TRBJ2-2
V: TRBV5-6
CDR3: CASSAAGPHTGELFF
DNA: TGTGCCAGCAGCGCCGCCGGGCCCCACACCGGGGAGCTGTTTTTT

size: -
D: -
J: TRBJ1-2
V: TRBV30
CDR3: CAWIRAGRNNYGYTF
DNA: TGTGCCTGGATTCGGGCCGGCCGCAATAACTATGGCTACACCTTC

size: -
D: -
J: TRBJ2-5
V: TRBV2
CDR3: CASRSGAETQYF
DNA: TGTGCCAGCAGATCGGGCGCAGAGACCCAGTACTTC

size: -
D: -
J: TRBJ2-1
V: TRBV10-1
CDR3: CASSATRVQDEQFF
DNA: TGCGCCAGCAGTGCAACCCGGGTCCAGGATGAGCAGTTCTTC

size: -
D: -
J: TRBJ2-2
V: TRBV10-3
CDR3: CAINNAPGTGELFF
DNA: TGTGCCATCAATAACGCCCCGGGGACCGGGGAGCTGTTTTTT

size: few
D: -
J: TRBJ2-1
V: TRBV7-6
CDR3: CASSLMATSSYNEQFF
DNA: TGTGCCAGCAGCTTAATGGCTACCAGCTCCTACAATGAGCAGTTCTTC

size: -
D: -
J: TRBJ1-3
V: TRBV9
CDR3: CASSVAGVSGNTIYF
DNA: TGTGCCAGCAGCGTAGCAGGGGTCTCTGGAAACACCATATATTTT

size: -
D: TRBD1
J: TRBJ1-2
V: TRBV19
CDR3: CASSPNPGGGYTF
DNA: TGTGCCAGTAGTCCCAACCCAGGGGGTGGCTACACCTTC

size: -
D: TRBD1
J: TRBJ1-5
V: TRBV2
CDR3: CASSFRGEGNQPQHF
DNA: TGTGCCAGCTCCTTCAGGGGGGAGGGCAATCAGCCCCAGCATTTT

size: -
D: -
J: TRBJ1-2
V: TRBV2
CDR3: CASSDLGGYGYTF
DNA: TGTGCCAGCAGTGATTTGGGGGGGTATGGCTACACCTTC

size: -
D: -
J: TRBJ1-2
V: TRBV27
CDR3: CASRGPGGTDMFYGYTF
DNA: TGTGCCAGCAGAGGCCCGGGCGGGACGGATATGTTCTATGGCTACACCTTC

size: -
D: -
J: TRBJ2-7
V: TRBV4-3
CDR3: CASSQDPTGAYEQYF
DNA: TGCGCCAGCAGCCAAGATCCTACGGGGGCCTACGAGCAGTACTTC

size: -
D: -
J: TRBJ2-7
V: TRBV19
CDR3: CASRHLRDKRHEQYF
DNA: TGTGCCAGTAGGCATCTCCGGGACAAGAGGCACGAGCAGTACTTC

size: -
D: TRBD2
J: TRBJ2-7
V: TRBV15
CDR3: CASGRGGESDEQYF
DNA: TGTGCCAGCGGGCGGGGGGGCGAGAGCGACGAGCAGTACTTC

size: few
D: -
J: TRBJ2-2
V: TRBV21-1
CDR3: CASSKVGSTGELFF
DNA: TGTGCCAGCAGCAAAGTTGGCAGCACCGGGGAGCTGTTTTTT

size: -
D: -
J: TRBJ2-5
V: TRBV11-2
CDR3: CASSLRITLQETQYF
DNA: TGTGCCAGCAGCTTAAGGATTACCCTCCAAGAGACCCAGTACTTC